Each of the 29 T cell receptor beta chains below was sequenced from the same sample in a study of blood T cell repertoires in COVID-19. Only in-frame clones appear in the TCRdb table, and some are missing; sequencing was by immunoSEQ multiplex PCR. The sample shows more than 85,000 clones, around 83% of them seen only once. The sample comprised peripheral blood. The source of these receptors is a man aged 55 to 70 with acute or convalescent COVID-19.

The rearrangement uses TRBV11-2 and TRBJ2-7, with a possible D match to TRBD1 (6 bases). Looked up from germline, CDR1 is SGHAT and CDR2 is FQNNGV. Trimming left V 11 bases short and J 0 bases short, with 26 bases between. The CDR3 runs 17 residues. The CDR3 protein is CAGHSRLGQRDSYEQYV. CDR3 sequence (DNA): TGTGCCGGCCATTCGCGCCTTGGACAGAGGGACTCCTACGAGCAGTACGTC.

V and J are TRBV4-1 and TRBJ1-5; 7 bases are shared with TRBD1. From germline, CDR1 is MGHRA and CDR2 YSYEKL. This CDR3 has 16 amino acids. V was pared by 4 bases and J by 0 bases, with 6 bases of the junction left unmatched. CDR3 sequence: CASSPDRDYSNQPQHF. DNA of the CDR3: TGCGCCAGCAGCCCAGACAGGGATTATAGCAATCAGCCCCAGCATTTT.

This clone was observed a single time. Different DNA sequences within this sample yield the same CDR3. V usage is TRBV18 and J usage is TRBJ1-2, with D possibly being TRBD1 (5 bases). CDR3 length: 13 amino acids. In germline, CDR1 is KGHSH, CDR2 LQKENI. V lost 3 bases, J lost 1 base, and 6 bases lay in between. In DNA, the CDR3 is TGTGCCAGCTCACCCGACAGTAACTATGGCTACACCTTC. Protein product: CASSPDSNYGYTF.

This chain joins TRBV27 and TRBJ2-7; 9 bases are a match to TRBD1. Looked up from germline, CDR1 is MNHEY and CDR2 is SMNVEV (reference sequence). The CDR3 covers 15 residues. With 4 bases clipped from V and 3 bases from J, the junction kept 7 bases outside the gene matches. CDR3: CASSSPGQGYYEQYF. The DNA for the CDR3 is TGTGCCAGCAGTTCTCCGGGACAGGGCTACTACGAGCAGTACTTC.

The chain uses TRBV14 and TRBJ2-2, with D possibly being TRBD1 (6 bases). In germline, CDR1 is SGHDN, CDR2 FVKESK. CDR3 length equals 14 residues. V shed 2 bases and J shed 6 bases, with 10 bases lying between them. The CDR3 nucleotides read TGTGCCAGCAGCCAACTACAGGGTTCCGGGGAGCTGTTTTTT. As protein: CASSQLQGSGELFF.

The chain has TRBV5-4 and TRBJ2-2, with D perhaps matching TRBD2 (7 bases). Trimming took 0 bases from V and 2 from J, leaving 11 bases between them. This CDR3 has 16 residues. Germline assignment: CDR1 SGHNT and CDR2 YYREEE (reference sequence). The DNA of the CDR3 is TGTGCCAGCAGCTTGGAGGGGGGGCTAAACACCGGGGAGCTGTTTTTT. The encoded protein is CASSLEGGLNTGELFF.

The chain combines TRBV19 with TRBJ2-2, with 7 positions matching TRBD1. The CDR3 length is 18 residues. From germline, CDR1 is LNHDA and CDR2 SQIVND (reference sequence). The trim removed 2 bases at V and 0 bases at J, leaving 9 bases unmatched. The DNA for the CDR3 is TGTGCCAGTAGTATACTACGTTCCGGGACAGCGAACACCGGGGAGCTGTTTTTT. This translates into CASSILRSGTANTGELFF.

CDR3 region: CAWSAIGGFDQPQHF. In DNA, the CDR3 is TGTGCCTGGAGCGCTATCGGAGGGTTCGATCAGCCCCAGCATTTT. The rearrangement links TRBV30 to TRBJ1-5; no clear D gene. CDR1 GTSNPN and CDR2 SVGIG come from the germline V gene (reference sequence). V lost 3 bases and J 5 bases, leaving 17 bases between the germline ends. CDR3 length: 15 amino acids.

V is TRBV6-6 and J is TRBJ1-2; TRBD1 aligns across 8 bases. Germline CDR1 and CDR2: MNHNY and SVGAGI (reference sequence). The junction had 10 bases not matched to a gene; V was cut back by 5 bases and J by 8 bases. The CDR3 totals 14 residues. The CDR3 here is CASSLNQGARGYTF. The CDR3 nucleotides read TGTGCCAGCAGTCTGAATCAGGGGGCGCGGGGCTACACCTTC.

J is TRBJ2-3 and V is TRBV5-4; no clear D. This CDR3 is 14 amino acids long. Germline V gene lookup returns CDR1 SGHNT and CDR2 YYREEE (reference sequence). V dropped 1 base and J dropped 6 bases, with 12 bases sitting between them. CDR3 nucleotides: TGTGCCAGCAGCTTGCGGAGTGTGCCGGATACGCAGTATTTT. Translation: CASSLRSVPDTQYF.

The rearrangement uses TRBV5-1 and TRBJ1-2; D remains ambiguous. CDR1 is SGHRS and CDR2 is YFSETQ in the germline V gene. Trimming shortened V by 7 bases and J by 4 bases, and 17 bases separated the two germline ends. The CDR3 loop spans 14 amino acids. The CDR3 reads CASANREGAYGYTF. CDR3 nucleotides: TGCGCCAGCGCGAACCGGGAGGGCGCCTATGGCTACACCTTC.

The V call is TRBV4-1, the J call TRBJ2-3; 8 bases are a match to TRBD2. CDR3 length: 17 residues. Losses at the gene ends were 4 bases for V and 4 bases for J; bases not matched to a gene: 13. Germline V gives CDR1 MGHRA, CDR2 YSYEKL. Here the CDR3 reads CASSRGPGLGISDTQYF. CDR3 DNA: TGCGCCAGCAGCCGCGGACCGGGACTAGGTATCTCAGATACGCAGTATTTT.

This sequence joins TRBV6-6 and TRBJ1-5, with D perhaps TRBD1 (6 bases). CDR1 is MNHNY, CDR2 SVGAGI, per germline (reference sequence). The CDR3 is 14 residues long. With 4 bases removed from V and 2 bases from J, the gap between germline ends came to 9 bases. This CDR3 reads CASSSRQGNQPQHF. CDR3 coding DNA: TGTGCCAGCAGTTCCAGACAGGGCAATCAGCCCCAGCATTTT.

The chain links TRBV7-2 to TRBJ2-2; D possibly corresponds to TRBD1 (6 bases). In germline, CDR1 is SGHTA, CDR2 FQGNSA. V lost 1 base to trimming and J lost 4 bases, with 16 bases between them. CDR3 length: 17 amino acids. This chain's CDR3 is CASSLERWGRSTGELFF. The CDR3 DNA is TGTGCCAGCAGCTTAGAGCGGTGGGGGCGCAGCACCGGGGAGCTGTTTTTT.

The chain has TRBV6-4 and TRBJ2-3, with 8 nucleotides matching TRBD1. Germline loops: CDR1 MRHNA, CDR2 SNTAGT. The junction had 8 bases not matched to a gene; V was cut back by 0 bases and J by 0 bases. This CDR3 region has 18 residues. CDR3 sequence: CASSDSPLQGGSTDTQYF. CDR3 in DNA: TGTGCCAGCAGTGACTCTCCTTTACAGGGGGGTAGCACAGATACGCAGTATTTT.

The chain uses TRBV7-2 and TRBJ1-2, with 10 bases fitting TRBD1. The CDR3 length is 12 residues. V lost 5 bases and J lost 12; bases outside the gene matches: 6. Per germline, CDR1 SGHTA and CDR2 FQGNSA. For the CDR3, the DNA is TGTGCCAGCAGCACTGACAGGGGGCAGAACACCTTC. The encoded protein is CASSTDRGQNTF.

This chain links TRBV7-4 with TRBJ2-7, with TRBD1 identical over 8 bases. Germline CDR1 and CDR2: SGHVT and SQSDAQ. V shed 0 bases and J 4 bases; nucleotides not matched to a gene: 11. The CDR3 is 17 amino acids. The CDR3 loop reads CASSLALGQGALYEQYF. CDR3 nucleotides: TGTGCCAGCAGCTTAGCGCTAGGGCAGGGGGCGCTTTACGAGCAGTACTTC.

The J gene is TRBJ1-2, the V gene TRBV5-1, with no clear D. Trimming pared 4 bases from V and 2 bases from J, leaving 12 bases between. This CDR3 region has 14 residues. The germline CDR1 and CDR2 sequences are SGHRS and YFSETQ. Here the CDR3 DNA reads TGCGCCAGCAGCACCGGGGAAAAAAACTATGGCTACACCTTC. Amino acids: CASSTGEKNYGYTF.

V and J are TRBV7-9 and TRBJ1-1; D unclear. Germline lookup yields CDR1 SEHNR and CDR2 FQNEAQ (reference sequence). V was shortened by 6 bases and J by 4 bases, with 12 bases between the two germline ends. The CDR3 length is 13 residues. As DNA, the CDR3 is TGTGCCAGCAGTAGGATGAGCGGCACTGAAGCTTTCTTT. It encodes CASSRMSGTEAFF.

This clone is a singleton in its sample. The chain is built from TRBV2 and TRBJ1-6, with D perhaps matching TRBD1 (5 bases). There are 17 residues in the CDR3. Germline-derived CDR1 and CDR2 are SNHLY and FYNNEI. V gave up 3 bases and J gave up 7 bases, with 19 bases separating them. The CDR3 coding sequence is TGTGCCAGCAGTGACCCAACGACAGTCCCCAGGAATTCACCCCTCCACTTT. Translated: CASSDPTTVPRNSPLHF. Using reference TRBV2 and TRBJ1-6 for the parts outside the CDR3, the full variable domain is EPEVTQTPSHQVTQMGQEVILRCVPISNHLYFYWYRQILGQKVEFLVSFYNNEISEKSEIFDDQFSVERPDGSNFTLKIRSTKLEDSAMYFCASSDPTTVPRNSPLHFGNGTRLTVT.

The DNA for the CDR3 is TGTGCCTCACCTAATGGAGCAACTAATGAAAAACTGTTTTTT. Translating gives CASPNGATNEKLFF. V gene TRBV24-1 combines with J gene TRBJ1-4; D gene unclear. The CDR3 is 14 residues long. V dropped 12 bases and J dropped 0 bases, with 13 bases sitting between them. The germline gives CDR1 KGHDR, CDR2 SFDVKD.

The gene calls are TRBV24-1 and TRBJ2-7, with D unclear. Trimming shortened V by 4 bases and J by 3 bases, and 24 bases separated the two germline ends. This CDR3 has 18 amino acids. Per germline, CDR1 KGHDR and CDR2 SFDVKD. CDR3 in amino acids: CATSDHFAVTKINYEQYF. The DNA for the CDR3 is TGTGCCACCAGTGACCACTTTGCCGTGACAAAGATAAACTACGAGCAGTACTTC.

The chain is built from TRBV6-1 and TRBJ1-1; D unclear. The CDR3 contains 13 residues. Per germline, CDR1 MNHNS and CDR2 SASEGT. V lost 6 bases to trimming and J lost 1 base, with 9 bases between them. CDR3 sequence: CASSSNWNTEAFF. CDR3 in DNA: TGTGCCAGCAGCTCAAACTGGAACACTGAAGCTTTCTTT.

This clone was observed a few times. The chain is built from TRBV7-2 and TRBJ1-1; the match to TRBD1 covers 10 bases. Germline V gene data show CDR1 as SGHTA and CDR2 as FQGNSA. Germline trimming cut 4 bases from V and 5 bases from J; bases unmatched to any gene: 7. CDR3 length equals 15 residues. The chain's CDR3 is CASSSGQGRGTEAFF. DNA for the CDR3: TGTGCCAGCAGCTCGGGACAGGGGAGAGGGACTGAAGCTTTCTTT. Drawing the rest from reference TRBV7-2 and TRBJ1-1, the complete variable domain is GAGVSQSPSNKVTEKGKDVELRCDPISGHTALYWYRQSLGQGLEFLIYFQGNSAPDKSGLPSDRFSAERTGGSVSTLTIQRTQQEDSAVYLCASSSGQGRGTEAFFGQGTRLTVV.

This chain links TRBV28 with TRBJ1-2; TRBD1 matches at 7 bases. The CDR3 is 14 residues long. V was clipped by 2 bases and J by 6 bases; unmatched bases: 6. CDR1 is MDHEN and CDR2 is SYDVKM in the germline V gene. The CDR3 region has the DNA TGTGCCAGCAGTTTAATACAGGGGATAAATGGCTACACCTTC. It is translated as CASSLIQGINGYTF.

The chain joins TRBV18 to TRBJ1-2, with D possibly matching TRBD1 (6 bases). There are 13 residues in the CDR3. With 10 bases removed from V and 8 bases from J, the gap between germline ends came to 20 bases. Germline CDR1 KGHSH, CDR2 LQKENI. Written as DNA, the CDR3 is TGTGCCACCGCGGAGAGCAGGGGATACGGCTACACCTTC. As protein: CATAESRGYGYTF.

This chain links TRBV28 with TRBJ2-1; the D gene is possibly TRBD2 (5 bases). V lost 6 bases, J lost 2 bases, and 11 bases lay in between. The CDR3 is 14 amino acids. Germline V gene lookup returns CDR1 MDHEN and CDR2 SYDVKM. CDR3: CASSSRGTYNEQFF. The CDR3 DNA reads TGTGCCAGCAGCTCACGGGGTACCTACAATGAGCAGTTCTTC. The full variable domain, with the rest looked up from reference TRBV28 and TRBJ2-1, is DVKVTQSSRYLVKRTGEKVFLECVQDMDHENMFWYRQDPGLGLRLIYFSYDVKMKEKGDIPEGYSVSREKKERFSLILESASTNQTSMYLCASSSRGTYNEQFFGPGTRLTVL.

The chain combines TRBV2 with TRBJ1-3; D is unresolved. The CDR3 extends over 15 amino acids. Germline V gene sequence: CDR1 SNHLY, CDR2 FYNNEI. V was cut by 4 bases and J by 6 bases, with 16 bases left in between. The CDR3 is CASSVQRSRENTIYF. CDR3 DNA sequence: TGTGCCAGCAGTGTGCAGAGGTCCCGGGAAAACACCATATATTTT.

The chain recombines TRBV4-1 with TRBJ2-5; the match to TRBD1 covers 12 bases. CDR1 and CDR2 (germline): MGHRA, YSYEKL. CDR3 length: 15 residues. Trimming at V came to 4 bases and at J to 5 bases, leaving 5 bases not matched to a gene. The CDR3 loop is CASSRGTGGDETQYF. CDR3 nucleotide sequence: TGCGCCAGCAGCCGCGGGACAGGGGGCGACGAGACCCAGTACTTC.